A selection of T cell receptor beta chains follows, all from one sample in a study of response to subunit inactivated influenza vaccine. TCRdb re-derived calls from the RT-PCR reads in MiXCR, one entry per CDR3 protein. The sample yields about 570,000 distinct CDR3 sequences, 11% seen once. The sample was also reused in another study, on T cells expressing NK-cell markers.

Material: PBMCs from blood, obtained on the day of vaccination. Receptor source: a man aged 50 or older who received an inactivated influenza vaccine. Both conserved end residues are part of each CDR3. Each record gives: D gene, V gene, CDR3 protein. D genes are given only for firm matches.

NA	TRBV12-3/TRBV12-4	CASSLGTISYEQYF
TRBD1	TRBV6-1	CASSGTGRNTEAFF
NA	TRBV7-2	CASSLALTQYF
NA	TRBV4-2	CASSQAREHGELFF
TRBD1	TRBV20-1	CSARDGTGGRNEQFF
NA	TRBV5-1	CASSRSGETQETQYF
NA	TRBV7-9	CASSLPLKYEQYF
NA	TRBV12-5	CATGTEYNEQFF
NA	TRBV5-1	CASSLGPIRVKPLEQYF
NA	TRBV12-3/TRBV12-4	CASSPGATNEQFF
NA	TRBV5-1	CASSPRQNEDTQYF
TRBD2	TRBV11-2	CASSFFGSGRLSSYNEQFF
NA	TRBV20-1	CSARAAGVWTEAFF
NA	TRBV5-1	CASSFNPEIGETQYF
TRBD1	TRBV7-2	CASSLAFAGTGNEQYF
NA	TRBV20-1	CSARDSRAGSYNEQFF
TRBD2	TRBV4-2	CASSPIGTSPGELFF
NA	TRBV5-6	CASSQWPQAARNTIYF
NA	TRBV4-3	CASSQDPSRVGKNIQYF
NA	TRBV29-1	CSVRTLSYEQYF
NA	TRBV10-3	CAIRQGGTSTDTQYF
TRBD2	TRBV12-3/TRBV12-4	CASSPERDYYEQYF
NA	TRBV7-2	CASSLSHMQYF
TRBD2	TRBV20-1	CSARVAGGPPDTQYF